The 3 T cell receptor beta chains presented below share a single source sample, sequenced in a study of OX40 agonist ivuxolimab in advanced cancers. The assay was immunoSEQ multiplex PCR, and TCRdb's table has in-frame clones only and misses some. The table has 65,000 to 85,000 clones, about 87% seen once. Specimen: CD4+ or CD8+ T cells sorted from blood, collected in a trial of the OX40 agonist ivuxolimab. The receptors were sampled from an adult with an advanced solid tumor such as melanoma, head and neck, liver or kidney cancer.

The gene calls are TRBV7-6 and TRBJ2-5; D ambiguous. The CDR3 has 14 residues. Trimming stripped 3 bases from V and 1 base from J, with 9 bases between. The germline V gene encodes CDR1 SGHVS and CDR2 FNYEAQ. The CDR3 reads CASSLERLQETQYF. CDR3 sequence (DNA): TGTGCCAGCAGCTTGGAACGCCTCCAAGAGACCCAGTACTTC.

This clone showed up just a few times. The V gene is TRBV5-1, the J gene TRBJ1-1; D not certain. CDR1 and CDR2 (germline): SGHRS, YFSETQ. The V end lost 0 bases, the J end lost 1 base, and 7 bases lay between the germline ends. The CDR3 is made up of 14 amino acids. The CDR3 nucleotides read TGCGCCAGCAGCTTGGGGAGCCAGAACACTGAAGCTTTCTTT. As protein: CASSLGSQNTEAFF.

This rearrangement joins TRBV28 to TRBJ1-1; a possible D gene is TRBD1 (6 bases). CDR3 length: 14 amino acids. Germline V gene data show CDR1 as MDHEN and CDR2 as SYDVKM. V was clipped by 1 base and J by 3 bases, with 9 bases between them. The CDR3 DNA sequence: TGTGCCAGCAGTTTATCGGGGGGCCACACTGAAGCTTTCTTT. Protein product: CASSLSGGHTEAFF.